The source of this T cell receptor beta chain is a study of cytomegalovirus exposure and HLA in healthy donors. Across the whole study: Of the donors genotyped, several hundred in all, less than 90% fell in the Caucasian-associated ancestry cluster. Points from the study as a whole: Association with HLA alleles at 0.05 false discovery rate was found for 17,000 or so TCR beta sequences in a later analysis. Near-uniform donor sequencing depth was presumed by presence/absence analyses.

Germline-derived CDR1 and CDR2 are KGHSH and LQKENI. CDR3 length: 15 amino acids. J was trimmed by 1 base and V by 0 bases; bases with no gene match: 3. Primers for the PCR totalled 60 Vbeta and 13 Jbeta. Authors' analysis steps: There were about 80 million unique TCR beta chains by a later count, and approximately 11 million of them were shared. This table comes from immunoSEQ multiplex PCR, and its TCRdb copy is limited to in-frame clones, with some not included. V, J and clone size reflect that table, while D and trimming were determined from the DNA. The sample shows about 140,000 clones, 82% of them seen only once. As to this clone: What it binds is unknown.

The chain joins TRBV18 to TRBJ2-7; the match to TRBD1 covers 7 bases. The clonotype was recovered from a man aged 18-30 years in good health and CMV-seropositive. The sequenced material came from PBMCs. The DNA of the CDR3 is TGTGCCAGCTCACCACCCACAGGGGAGTCCTACGAGCAGTACTTC. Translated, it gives CASSPPTGESYEQYF.